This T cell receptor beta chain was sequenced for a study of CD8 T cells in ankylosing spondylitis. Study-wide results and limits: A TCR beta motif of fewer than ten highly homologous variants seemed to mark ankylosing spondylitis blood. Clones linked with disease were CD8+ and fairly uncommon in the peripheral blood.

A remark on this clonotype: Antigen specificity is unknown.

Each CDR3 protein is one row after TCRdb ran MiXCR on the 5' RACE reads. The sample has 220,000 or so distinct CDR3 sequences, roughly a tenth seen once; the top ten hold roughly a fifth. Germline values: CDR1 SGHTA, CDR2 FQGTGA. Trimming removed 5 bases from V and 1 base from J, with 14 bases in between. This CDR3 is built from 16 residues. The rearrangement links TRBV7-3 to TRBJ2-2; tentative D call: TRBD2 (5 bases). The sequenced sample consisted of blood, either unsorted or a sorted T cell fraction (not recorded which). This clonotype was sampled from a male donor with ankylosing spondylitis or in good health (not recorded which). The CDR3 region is CASSQDRTVNTGELFF. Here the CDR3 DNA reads TGTGCCAGCAGCCAGGACCGGACTGTGAACACCGGGGAGCTGTTTTTT.